Below, 21 T cell receptor beta chains from the same sample are listed, as sequenced in a study of neoadjuvant anti-PD-1 for oral cavity cancer. Sequencing used immunoSEQ multiplex PCR; TCRdb keeps in-frame clones, though not all of them. The profile shows tens of thousands of clones, roughly 80% of them singletons. This specimen consisted of PBMCs, obtained before nivolumab (anti-PD-1) treatment. The source of these receptors is a person aged 35-79 years with oral cavity squamous cell carcinoma.

This clone has a handful of counts. This chain links TRBV10-1 with TRBJ2-1; no firm D call. Trimming removed 3 bases at V and 0 bases at J, with 12 bases between. CDR3 length: 16 residues. The germline gives CDR1 WNHNN, CDR2 SYGVQD (reference sequence). The CDR3 nucleotides are TGCGCCAGCAGTGAAGACTCTTCTTTCTCCTACAATGAGCAGTTCTTC. Translating gives CASSEDSSFSYNEQFF.

The rearrangement joins TRBV7-2 to TRBJ2-2; D might be TRBD2 (6 bases). The V end lost 5 bases, the J end lost 4 bases, and 14 bases lay between the germline ends. This CDR3 is 15 amino acids long. In germline, CDR1 is SGHTA, CDR2 FQGNSA. The CDR3 loop reads CASSTGLLATGELFF. CDR3 DNA: TGTGCCAGCAGCACGGGACTCTTAGCCACCGGGGAGCTGTTTTTT.

This chain links TRBV10-3 with TRBJ1-2; D gene uncertain. The CDR3 covers 17 residues. V lost 0 bases to trimming and J lost 1 base, with 15 bases between them. Germline CDR1 is ENHRY and CDR2 is SYGVKD. CDR3 loop: CAISESQRIAINYGYTF. CDR3 sequence (DNA): TGTGCCATCAGTGAGTCACAGCGTATTGCGATTAACTATGGCTACACCTTC.

V is TRBV9 and J is TRBJ2-7, with D possibly matching TRBD1 (6 bases). Germline lookup yields CDR1 SGDLS and CDR2 YYNGEE. The CDR3 sequence is 15 residues long. V was trimmed by 0 bases and J by 0 bases, leaving 10 bases between them. The CDR3 DNA reads TGTGCCAGCAGCGTAGCAGGGGCCACCTCCTACGAGCAGTACTTC. This encodes CASSVAGATSYEQYF.

The rearrangement uses TRBV6-1 and TRBJ1-5, with D uncertain. The CDR3 runs 16 residues. The ends were cut back, 2 bases at V and 0 bases at J, with 11 bases in the middle. Germline CDR1 is MNHNS and CDR2 is SASEGT. CDR3: CASSEWAGYSNQPQHF. The CDR3 nucleotides are TGTGCCAGCAGTGAATGGGCAGGATATAGCAATCAGCCCCAGCATTTT.

V gene TRBV6-5 combines with J gene TRBJ2-2; D perhaps matches TRBD1 (6 bases). This CDR3 is built from 15 residues. Between the trimmed V and J ends, which lost 6 bases and 4 bases, there was a span of 15 bases. The germline V gene encodes CDR1 MNHEY and CDR2 SVGAGI. The CDR3: CASRSRDMSTGELFF. CDR3 DNA: TGTGCCAGCAGGTCCCGGGACATGAGCACCGGGGAGCTGTTTTTT.

V is TRBV5-6 and J is TRBJ2-7, with 8 bases aligning to TRBD2. V lost 0 bases to trimming and J lost 2 bases; unmatched junction nucleotides: 4. The germline V gene has CDR1 SGHDT and CDR2 YYEEEE. The CDR3 consists of 15 residues. DNA of the CDR3: TGTGCCAGCAGCTTGGGCAGCGGGGGCCCCTACGAGCAGTACTTC. Translated: CASSLGSGGPYEQYF.

This clone came up a few times. The V gene is TRBV7-8, the J gene TRBJ1-2; D uncertain. V shed 4 bases and J shed 4 bases, with 13 bases lying between them. Germline V gene sequence: CDR1 SGHVS, CDR2 FQNEAQ. The CDR3 length is 14 residues. The CDR3 here is CASSSPGRVYGYTF. The CDR3 DNA follows: TGTGCCAGCAGCTCCCCCGGGCGGGTCTATGGCTACACCTTC.

The CDR3: CASSEGSGRASEQYF. The CDR3 DNA reads as TGCGCCAGCAGTGAGGGAAGCGGGAGGGCATCCGAGCAGTACTTC. The chain employs TRBV10-1 and TRBJ2-7; 10 bases fit TRBD2. With V trimmed by 2 bases and J by 6 bases, 7 bases remained unmatched. The CDR3 is made up of 15 amino acids. The V gene's germline CDR1 is WNHNN and CDR2 SYGVQD (reference sequence).

The gene calls are TRBV9 and TRBJ1-1; D gene unclear. The CDR3 extends over 15 amino acids. CDR1 and CDR2 (germline): SGDLS, YYNGEE. With 1 base removed from V and 0 bases from J, the gap between germline ends came to 10 bases. For the CDR3, the DNA is TGTGCCAGCAGCGTATCACCAGACATGAACACTGAAGCTTTCTTT. This translates into CASSVSPDMNTEAFF.

This sequence joins TRBV9 and TRBJ2-7, with D unresolved. CDR1 SGDLS and CDR2 YYNGEE come from the germline V gene. The germline V and J ends were trimmed by 0 bases and 0 bases, with 10 bases remaining between them. The length of the CDR3 is 15 residues. CDR3 nucleotide sequence: TGTGCCAGCAGCGTAGACTCGGGCCTCTCCTACGAGCAGTACTTC. It specifies CASSVDSGLSYEQYF.

The J gene is TRBJ2-7, the V gene TRBV7-2; 8 bases fit TRBD2. Germline values: CDR1 SGHTA, CDR2 FQGNSA. The CDR3 length is 14 residues. The V and J ends lost 2 bases and 7 bases, in that order; junction bases with no gene match: 7. The DNA for the CDR3 is TGTGCCAGCAGCTTATGGCGGGGGGTGTGGGAGCAGTACTTC. It translates to CASSLWRGVWEQYF.

The chain employs TRBV14 and TRBJ2-5; TRBD1 aligns across 10 bases. Germline assignment: CDR1 SGHDN and CDR2 FVKESK. The CDR3 is made up of 16 amino acids. The ends lost 3 bases at V and 2 bases at J; junction bases unmatched: 6. The DNA of the CDR3 is TGTGCCAGCAGCCAGGGACAGGGGCTACCTCAAGAGACCCAGTACTTC. Amino acid sequence: CASSQGQGLPQETQYF.

The rearrangement uses TRBV7-2 and TRBJ1-1, with 9 bases fitting TRBD1. The ends lost 5 bases at V and 3 bases at J; junction bases unmatched: 13. This CDR3 region has 17 residues. The germline gives CDR1 SGHTA, CDR2 FQGNSA. The CDR3 here is CASSPTGTGSRYTEAFF. The CDR3 bases are TGTGCCAGCAGCCCAACTGGGACAGGGTCAAGATACACTGAAGCTTTCTTT.

V usage is TRBV28 and J usage is TRBJ2-1; possible D gene TRBD1, 5 bases. CDR1 MDHEN and CDR2 SYDVKM come from the germline V gene. The CDR3 runs 15 residues. The V gene lost 8 bases and the J gene lost 0 bases, with 14 bases spanning the gap. The CDR3 DNA follows: TGTGCCAGCGAAGTACAGGTTAGCTCCTACAATGAGCAGTTCTTC. Protein sequence: CASEVQVSSYNEQFF.

The CDR3 DNA is TGTGCCAGCAGTACCACAGGGGGAGTAAATTCACCCCTCCACTTT. This translates into CASSTTGGVNSPLHF. The V call is TRBV28, the J call TRBJ1-6; TRBD1 matches 8 bases. From germline, CDR1 is MDHEN and CDR2 SYDVKM. The ends lost 5 bases at V and 7 bases at J; junction bases unmatched: 7. This CDR3 is built from 15 residues.

This clone was seen a few times. This chain uses TRBV9 with TRBJ2-4; possibly TRBD2 for D (7 bases). V was shortened by 3 bases and J by 9 bases, with 16 bases between the two germline ends. Germline V CDR1 and CDR2: SGDLS, YYNGEE. This CDR3 is built from 14 residues. The CDR3 loop reads CASSALRGGGIQYF. The DNA for the CDR3 is TGTGCCAGCAGCGCACTAAGGGGAGGGGGCATTCAGTACTTC. The whole variable domain, remainder taken from reference TRBV9 and TRBJ2-4, is DSGVTQTPKHLITATGQRVTLRCSPRSGDLSVYWYQQSLDQGLQFLIQYYNGEERAKGNILERFSAQQFPDLHSELNLSSLELGDSALYFCASSALRGGGIQYFGAGTRLSVL.

The chain has TRBV9 and TRBJ1-6; no firm D call. Germline loops: CDR1 SGDLS, CDR2 YYNGEE. This CDR3 region has 13 residues. Trimming shortened V by 0 bases and J by 10 bases, and 8 bases separated the two germline ends. CDR3 residues: CASSVDKFSPLHF. CDR3 DNA: TGTGCCAGCAGCGTAGATAAATTCTCACCCCTCCACTTT.

This chain joins TRBV6-5 and TRBJ1-5; 7 nucleotides line up with TRBD1. J was trimmed by 3 bases and V by 6 bases; bases with no gene match: 8. Germline V gene data show CDR1 as MNHEY and CDR2 as SVGAGI. The length of the CDR3 is 15 residues. CDR3 protein: CASSPTGLLNQPQHF. The CDR3 DNA reads TGTGCCAGCAGCCCGACAGGGCTACTCAATCAGCCCCAGCATTTT.

The genes are TRBV19 and TRBJ1-3; D is perhaps TRBD1 (6 bases). Trimming took 1 base from V and 3 from J, leaving 13 bases between them. The CDR3 runs 16 residues. CDR1 LNHDA and CDR2 SQIVND come from the germline V gene (reference sequence). The CDR3 coding sequence is TGTGCCAGTAGTATAGCCGGAACAGGGCTTGGAAACACCATATATTTT. Protein: CASSIAGTGLGNTIYF.

V gene TRBV28 combines with J gene TRBJ1-1; unclear D gene. The CDR3 totals 12 residues. The V end was cut by 6 bases, the J end by 11 bases, with 16 bases between. Germline CDR1 reads MDHEN; CDR2 reads SYDVKM. CDR3 sequence reads: CASSPIRGRAFF. DNA of the CDR3: TGTGCCAGCAGCCCAATCCGGGGTCGCGCTTTCTTT. Filled out from reference TRBV28 and TRBJ1-1, the complete variable domain reads DVKVTQSSRYLVKRTGEKVFLECVQDMDHENMFWYRQDPGLGLRLIYFSYDVKMKEKGDIPEGYSVSREKKERFSLILESASTNQTSMYLCASSPIRGRAFFGQGTRLTVV.